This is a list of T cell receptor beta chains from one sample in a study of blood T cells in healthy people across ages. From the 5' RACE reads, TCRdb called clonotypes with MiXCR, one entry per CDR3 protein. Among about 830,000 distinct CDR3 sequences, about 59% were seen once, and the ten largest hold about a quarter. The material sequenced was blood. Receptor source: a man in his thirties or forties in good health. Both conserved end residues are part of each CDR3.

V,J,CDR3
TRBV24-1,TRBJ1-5,CATSDLNSNQPQHF
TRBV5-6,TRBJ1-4,CASSDVGQSSTNEKLFF
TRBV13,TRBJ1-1,CASSLGGEYTEAFF
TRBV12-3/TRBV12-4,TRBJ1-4,CARSWTDEKLFF
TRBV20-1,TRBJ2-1,CSAMVTFSRGNEQFF
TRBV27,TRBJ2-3,CASSLSGTVGDTQYF
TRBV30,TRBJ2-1,CAWSLDRHLNEQFF
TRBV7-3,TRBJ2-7,CASSSNRYPYEQYF
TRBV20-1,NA,CSARPLGSGDYEQYF
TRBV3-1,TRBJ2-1,CASSHPSERSQFF
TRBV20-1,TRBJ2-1,CSVPPGGAYDEQFF
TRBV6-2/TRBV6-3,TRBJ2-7,CASSVASAEQYF
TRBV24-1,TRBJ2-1,CATSEARFNEQFF
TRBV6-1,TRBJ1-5,CASSEGRTGGTQPQHF
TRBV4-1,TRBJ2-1,CASSQVTGAQDEQFF
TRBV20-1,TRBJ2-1,CSAAGPLGYNEQFF
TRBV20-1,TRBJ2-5,CSAKTEGGQYF
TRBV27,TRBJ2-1,CASSPLAGVGNEQFF
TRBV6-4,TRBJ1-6,CASSLGTGESPLHF
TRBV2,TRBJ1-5,CASSEEGQRNQPQHF
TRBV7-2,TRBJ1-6,CANRLATGTGLSPLHF
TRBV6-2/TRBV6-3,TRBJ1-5,CASGTGSSNQPQHF